This T cell receptor (beta chain) was identified during a study of shared clonotypes between healthy human individuals. This clone was seen once. The antigen remains undetermined. Germline V lookup: CDR1 MRHNA, CDR2 SNTAGT. The CDR3 loop spans 15 amino acids. The V and J ends lost 6 bases and 5 bases, in that order; junction bases with no gene match: 11. Overall study results and limits: Only a few donors were included, so the genetic and exposure-history diversity represented was limited. Exclusively blood specimens were collected; tissue repertoires likely differ.

Produced via immunoSEQ multiplex PCR; TCRdb's table is partial and in-frame only. Altogether around 510,000 clones are present, around 77% being singletons, with the ten largest covering more than 10%. The receptor was isolated from a woman between 35 and 50 years old in good health. Some clones in this sample may be carry-over from other donors' samples. The sequenced sample consisted of PBMCs. The chain is built from TRBV6-4 and TRBJ2-3; 7 bases map to TRBD2. The CDR3: CASSPTVGEGDTQYF. For the CDR3, the DNA is TGTGCCAGCAGCCCGACGGTGGGGGAGGGAGATACGCAGTATTTT.